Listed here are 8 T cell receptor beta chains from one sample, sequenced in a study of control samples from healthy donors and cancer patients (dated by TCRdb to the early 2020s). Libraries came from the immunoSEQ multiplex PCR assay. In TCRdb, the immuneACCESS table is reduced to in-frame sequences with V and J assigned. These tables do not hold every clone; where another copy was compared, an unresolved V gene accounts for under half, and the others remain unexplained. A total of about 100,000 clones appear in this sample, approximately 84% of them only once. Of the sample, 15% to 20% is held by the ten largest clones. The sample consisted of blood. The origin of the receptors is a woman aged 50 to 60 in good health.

The CDR3 here is CASGPYISPQETQYF. The CDR3 region has the DNA TGTGCCAGCGGCCCATATATAAGCCCGCAAGAGACCCAGTACTTC. The V gene is TRBV2, the J gene TRBJ2-5; D is undetermined. Germline V lookup: CDR1 SNHLY, CDR2 FYNNEI. The V end was cut by 8 bases, the J end by 2 bases, with 18 bases between. The CDR3 has 15 residues.

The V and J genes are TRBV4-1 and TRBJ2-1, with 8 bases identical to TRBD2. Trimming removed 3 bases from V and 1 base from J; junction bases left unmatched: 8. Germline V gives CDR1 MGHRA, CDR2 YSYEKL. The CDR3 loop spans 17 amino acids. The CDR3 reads CASSHGGLAGSYNEQFF. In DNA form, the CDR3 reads TGCGCCAGCAGCCACGGTGGACTAGCCGGTTCCTACAATGAGCAGTTCTTC.

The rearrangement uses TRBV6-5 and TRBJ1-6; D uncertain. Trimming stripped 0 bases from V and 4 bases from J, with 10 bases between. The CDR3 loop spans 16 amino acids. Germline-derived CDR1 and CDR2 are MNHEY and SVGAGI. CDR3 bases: TGTGCCAGCAGTTACTCGATTGGGGTTTATAATTCACCCCTCCACTTT. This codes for CASSYSIGVYNSPLHF.

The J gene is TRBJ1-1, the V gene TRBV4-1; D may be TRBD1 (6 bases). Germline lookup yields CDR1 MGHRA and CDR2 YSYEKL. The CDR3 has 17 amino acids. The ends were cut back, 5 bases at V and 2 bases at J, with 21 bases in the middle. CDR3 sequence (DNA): TGCGCCAGCAGCGAGGGAACCAGGGGCGGGGGTAACACTGAAGCTTTCTTT. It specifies CASSEGTRGGGNTEAFF.

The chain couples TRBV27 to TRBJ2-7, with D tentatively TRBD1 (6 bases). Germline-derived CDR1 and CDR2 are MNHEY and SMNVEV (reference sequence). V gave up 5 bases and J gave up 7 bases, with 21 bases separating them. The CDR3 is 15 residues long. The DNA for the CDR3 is TGTGCCAGCAGTCCCGGGACACATTGGTCTGTGGAGCAGTACTTC. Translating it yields CASSPGTHWSVEQYF.

CDR3 amino acids: CASSLGNYEQFF. CDR3 sequence (DNA): TGTGCCAGCAGTTTAGGGAATTATGAGCAGTTCTTC. The genes are TRBV27 and TRBJ2-1; D not resolved. With 2 bases removed from V and 8 bases from J, the gap between germline ends came to 7 bases. The CDR3 is made up of 12 amino acids. The germline V gene has CDR1 MNHEY and CDR2 SMNVEV (reference sequence).

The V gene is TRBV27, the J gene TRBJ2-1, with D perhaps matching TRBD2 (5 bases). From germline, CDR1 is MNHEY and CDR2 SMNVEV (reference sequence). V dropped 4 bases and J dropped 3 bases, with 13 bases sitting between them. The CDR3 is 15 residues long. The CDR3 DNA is TGTGCCAGCAGTTCACCCCCGGGGTACTACAATGAGCAGTTCTTC. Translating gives CASSSPPGYYNEQFF.

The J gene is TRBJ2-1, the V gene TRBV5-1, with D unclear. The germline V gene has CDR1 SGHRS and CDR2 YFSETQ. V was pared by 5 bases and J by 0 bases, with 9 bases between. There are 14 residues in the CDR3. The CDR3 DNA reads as TGCGCCAGCAGTCAGCAGAGCTCCTACAATGAGCAGTTCTTC. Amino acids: CASSQQSSYNEQFF.